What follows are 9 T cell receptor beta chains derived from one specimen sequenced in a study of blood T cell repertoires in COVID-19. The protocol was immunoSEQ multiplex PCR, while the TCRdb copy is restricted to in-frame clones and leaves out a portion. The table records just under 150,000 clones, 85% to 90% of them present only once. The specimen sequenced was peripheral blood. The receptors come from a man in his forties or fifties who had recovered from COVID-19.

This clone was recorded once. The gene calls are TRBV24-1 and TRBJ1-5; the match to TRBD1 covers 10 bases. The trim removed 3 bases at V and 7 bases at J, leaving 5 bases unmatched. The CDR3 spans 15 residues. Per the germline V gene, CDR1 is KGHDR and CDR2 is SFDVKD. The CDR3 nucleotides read TGTGCCACCAGTGATAGGACAGGGGGTCACCAGCCCCAGCATTTT. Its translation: CATSDRTGGHQPQHF.

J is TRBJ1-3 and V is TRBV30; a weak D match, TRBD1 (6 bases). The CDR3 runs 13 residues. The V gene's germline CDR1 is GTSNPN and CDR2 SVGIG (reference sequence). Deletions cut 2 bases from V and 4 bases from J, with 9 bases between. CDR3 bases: TGTGCCTGGAGTCCCGGACAGGGAAACACCATATATTTT. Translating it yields CAWSPGQGNTIYF.

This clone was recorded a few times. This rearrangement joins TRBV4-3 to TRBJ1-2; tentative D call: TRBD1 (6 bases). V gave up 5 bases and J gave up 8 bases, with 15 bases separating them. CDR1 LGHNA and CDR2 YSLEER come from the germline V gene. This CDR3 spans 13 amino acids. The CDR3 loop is CASSYAGVGGYTF. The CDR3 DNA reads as TGCGCCAGCAGCTACGCAGGGGTCGGGGGCTACACCTTC.

The CDR3 coding sequence is TGTGCCAGCAGCCCCGAGGGAGGGGTAAATTCACCCCTCCACTTT. Residues: CASSPEGGVNSPLHF. The J gene is TRBJ1-6, the V gene TRBV7-2; D may be TRBD1 (5 bases). CDR3 length equals 15 residues. V was pared by 5 bases and J by 7 bases, with 15 bases between. Germline CDR1 SGHTA, CDR2 FQGNSA.

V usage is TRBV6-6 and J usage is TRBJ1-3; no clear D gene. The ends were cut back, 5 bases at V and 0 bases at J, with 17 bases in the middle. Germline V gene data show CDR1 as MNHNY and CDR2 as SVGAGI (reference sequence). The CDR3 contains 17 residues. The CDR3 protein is CASSRTGHGSSGNTIYF. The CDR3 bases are TGTGCCAGCAGTCGAACGGGTCACGGGAGCTCTGGAAACACCATATATTTT.

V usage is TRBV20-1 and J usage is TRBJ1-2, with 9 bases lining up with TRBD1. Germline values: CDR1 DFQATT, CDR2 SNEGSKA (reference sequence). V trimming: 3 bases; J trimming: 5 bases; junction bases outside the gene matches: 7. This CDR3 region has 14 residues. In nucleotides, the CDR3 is TGCAGTGCTAGTCAGACAGGGGGTTTGTATGGCTACACCTTC. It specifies CSASQTGGLYGYTF.

The CDR3 protein is CASSTTGGDSTDTQYF. CDR3 coding DNA: TGTGCCAGCAGCACCACAGGGGGGGATAGCACAGATACGCAGTATTTT. V is TRBV9 and J is TRBJ2-3; tentative D call: TRBD1 (8 bases). The length of the CDR3 is 16 residues. Germline CDR1 SGDLS, CDR2 YYNGEE. Trimming took 4 bases from V and 0 from J, leaving 15 bases between them.

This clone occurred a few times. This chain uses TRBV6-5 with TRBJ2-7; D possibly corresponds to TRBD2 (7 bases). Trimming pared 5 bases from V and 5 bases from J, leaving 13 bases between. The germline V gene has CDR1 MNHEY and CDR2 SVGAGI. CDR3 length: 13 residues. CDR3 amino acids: CASSLTGRDEQYF. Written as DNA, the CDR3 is TGTGCCAGCAGTCTTACAGGGAGGGACGAGCAGTACTTC.

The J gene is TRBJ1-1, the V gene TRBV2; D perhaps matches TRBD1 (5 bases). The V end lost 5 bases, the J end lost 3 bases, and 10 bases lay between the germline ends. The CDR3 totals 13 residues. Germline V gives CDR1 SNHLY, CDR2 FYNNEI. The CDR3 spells CASSPTGDTEAFF. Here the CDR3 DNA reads TGTGCCAGCAGTCCTACGGGGGACACTGAAGCTTTCTTT.